This TCR beta chain was obtained from a study of blood T cell repertoires in COVID-19 (dated by TCRdb to about 2020). About the full investigation: Samples covering the acute and convalescent phases of COVID-19 were provided by collaborators in the United States, Italy and Spain. The prospective study material was composed of cDNA or gDNA derived from T cells, B-cell-depleted T cells, or PBMCs. Subjects who had been exposed to COVID-19, were actively infected with it, or had recovered from it provided the deeply sampled blood TCRbeta repertoires that made up the dataset. The repertoires were made available in a free public database intended to serve as a resource for research on the immune response to SARS-CoV-2. Samples were obtained from the ongoing ImmuneRACE study (first 160 participants) and from about 1,300 subjects provided by 6 global collaborators. The sample metadata nearly always contained a de-identified subject ID, COVID-19 status, age in years and sex. Where available, HLA class I and class II types were obtained from metadata supplied by the sample provider rather than from assay-based typing.

On this clone: The clone's antigen remains unknown. Within one base of it there is no much larger clone, and no base qualities were kept.

General conclusions and limits of the study: Clinical and demographic metadata were provided uncurated, with the amount varying by source and participant.

Samples from volunteer blood donors who had recovered from COVID-19 were contributed by a second Seattle source. Each collaborating institution followed its own protocols to collect whole blood in K2EDTA tubes. For TCRbeta analysis, collaborator samples were shipped as frozen whole blood, as isolated PBMCs, or as DNA extracted from either sample type. TCRbeta CDR3 regions were amplified from genomic DNA using the immunoSEQ Assay, a bias-controlled multiplex PCR. In the paper's pipeline: Within the assay, amplification of reference gene primers was used to estimate how many nucleated cells each sample contained. Sequence reads were collapsed and filtered to measure the absolute abundance of every unique TCRbeta CDR3 rearrangement. For each sample, productive Simpson clonality was calculated by taking the square root of Simpson's diversity index across productive rearrangements. TCRdb limited this immuneACCESS table to in-frame rearrangements with V and J called. A share of clones is missing; checked studies link under half to unresolved V genes, and the rest is unexplained. V and J calls and clone size are copied from that table; D and trimming were computed from the DNA. Counted in this sample were 200,000 to 250,000 clones; nearly 90% of them appeared once. The top ten clones comprise roughly 12% of the sample.

For this chain, trimming is 1 base at the V end and 0 bases at the J end, and the number of junction bases without a gene match is 2. The germline V gene provides CDR1 SQVTM and CDR2 ANQGSEA. Counted from cysteine to phenylalanine, this CDR3 has 16 amino acids. Only the CDR3 DNA is retained, 48 bases long and in frame from the first base. This clonotype was sampled from a woman younger than 30 who had recovered from COVID-19. Material for sequencing was peripheral blood. The chain uses TRBV29-1 and TRBJ2-1; 11 junctional bases match TRBD2. The CDR3 sequence is CSVEVGTSGSYNEQFF. The DNA sequence is as follows: TGCAGCGTTGAAGTGGGGACTAGCGGCTCCTACAATGAGCAGTTCTTC.